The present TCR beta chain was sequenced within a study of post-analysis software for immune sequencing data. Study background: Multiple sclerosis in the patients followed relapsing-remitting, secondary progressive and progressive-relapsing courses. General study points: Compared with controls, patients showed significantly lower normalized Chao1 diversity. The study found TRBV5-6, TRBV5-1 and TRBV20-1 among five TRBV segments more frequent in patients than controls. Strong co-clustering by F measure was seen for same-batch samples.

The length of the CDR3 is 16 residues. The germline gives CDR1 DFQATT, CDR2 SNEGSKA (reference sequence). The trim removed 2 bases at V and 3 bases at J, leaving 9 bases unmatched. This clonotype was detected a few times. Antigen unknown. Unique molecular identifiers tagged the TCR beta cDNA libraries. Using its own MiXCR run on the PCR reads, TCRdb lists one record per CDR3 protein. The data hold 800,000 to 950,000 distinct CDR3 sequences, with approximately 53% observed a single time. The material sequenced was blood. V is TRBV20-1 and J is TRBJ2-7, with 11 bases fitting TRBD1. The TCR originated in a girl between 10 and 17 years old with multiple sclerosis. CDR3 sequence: CSARSTGTGGVYEQYF. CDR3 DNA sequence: TGCAGTGCTAGAAGCACCGGGACAGGGGGTGTCTACGAGCAGTACTTC.